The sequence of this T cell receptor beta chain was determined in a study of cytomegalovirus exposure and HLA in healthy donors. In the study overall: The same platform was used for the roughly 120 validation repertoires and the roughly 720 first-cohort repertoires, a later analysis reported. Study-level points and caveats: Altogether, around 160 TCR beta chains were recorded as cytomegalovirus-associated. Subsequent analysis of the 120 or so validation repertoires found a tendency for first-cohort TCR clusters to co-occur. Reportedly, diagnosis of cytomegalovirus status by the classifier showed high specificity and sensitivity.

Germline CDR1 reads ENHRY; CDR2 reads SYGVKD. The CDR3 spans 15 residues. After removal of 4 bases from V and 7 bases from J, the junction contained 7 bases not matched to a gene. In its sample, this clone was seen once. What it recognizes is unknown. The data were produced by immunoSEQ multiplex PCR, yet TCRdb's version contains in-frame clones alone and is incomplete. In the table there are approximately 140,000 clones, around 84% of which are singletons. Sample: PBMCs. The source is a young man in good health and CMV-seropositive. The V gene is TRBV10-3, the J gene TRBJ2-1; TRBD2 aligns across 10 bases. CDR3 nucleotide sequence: TGTGCCATCAGTGCGAGCGGGAGGGCCGGAAATGAGCAGTTCTTC. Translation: CAISASGRAGNEQFF.